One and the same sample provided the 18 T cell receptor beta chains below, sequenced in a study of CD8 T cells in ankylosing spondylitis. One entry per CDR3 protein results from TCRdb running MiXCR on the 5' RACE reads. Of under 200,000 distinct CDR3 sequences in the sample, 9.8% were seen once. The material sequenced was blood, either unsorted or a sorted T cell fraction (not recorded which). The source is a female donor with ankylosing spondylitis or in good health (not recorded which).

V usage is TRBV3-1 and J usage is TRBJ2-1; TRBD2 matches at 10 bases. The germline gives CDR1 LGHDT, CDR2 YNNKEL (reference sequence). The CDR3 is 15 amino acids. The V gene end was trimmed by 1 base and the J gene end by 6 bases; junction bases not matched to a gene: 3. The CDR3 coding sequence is TGTGCCAGCAGCCAAGGGGCTAGCGGGAGCAATGAGCAGTTCTTC. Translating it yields CASSQGASGSNEQFF.

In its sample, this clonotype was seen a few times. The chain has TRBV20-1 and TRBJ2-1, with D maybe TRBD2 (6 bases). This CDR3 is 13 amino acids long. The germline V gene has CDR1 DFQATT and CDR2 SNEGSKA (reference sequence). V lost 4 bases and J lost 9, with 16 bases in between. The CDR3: CSAKQPTSSEQFF. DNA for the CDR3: TGCAGTGCTAAACAACCCACTAGCAGTGAGCAGTTCTTC.

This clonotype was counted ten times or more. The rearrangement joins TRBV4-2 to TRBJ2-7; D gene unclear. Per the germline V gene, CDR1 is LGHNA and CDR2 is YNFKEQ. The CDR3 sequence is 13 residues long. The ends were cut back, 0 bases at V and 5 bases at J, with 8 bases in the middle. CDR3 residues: CASSQEPLDEQYF. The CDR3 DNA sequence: TGTGCCAGCAGCCAAGAACCCCTCGACGAGCAGTACTTC.

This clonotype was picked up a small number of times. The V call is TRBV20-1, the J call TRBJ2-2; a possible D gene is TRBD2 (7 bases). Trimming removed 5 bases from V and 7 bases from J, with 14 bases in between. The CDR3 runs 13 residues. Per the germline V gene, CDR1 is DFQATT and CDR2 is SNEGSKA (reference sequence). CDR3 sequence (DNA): TGCAGTGCTTTCGGGGGGCAGGTCGGGGAGCTGTTTTTT. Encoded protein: CSAFGGQVGELFF.

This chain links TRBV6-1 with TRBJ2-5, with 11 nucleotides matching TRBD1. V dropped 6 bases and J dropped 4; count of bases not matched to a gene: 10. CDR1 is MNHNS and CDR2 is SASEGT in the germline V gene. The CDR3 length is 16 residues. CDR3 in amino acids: CASREGQGVWGETQYF. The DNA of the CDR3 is TGTGCCAGCAGGGAGGGACAGGGGGTTTGGGGAGAGACCCAGTACTTC.

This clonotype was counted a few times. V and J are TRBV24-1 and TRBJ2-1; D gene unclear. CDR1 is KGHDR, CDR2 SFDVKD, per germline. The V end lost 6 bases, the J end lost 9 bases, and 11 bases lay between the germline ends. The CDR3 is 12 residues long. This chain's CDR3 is CATSWIPGEQFF. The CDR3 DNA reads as TGTGCCACCAGTTGGATCCCGGGTGAGCAGTTCTTC.

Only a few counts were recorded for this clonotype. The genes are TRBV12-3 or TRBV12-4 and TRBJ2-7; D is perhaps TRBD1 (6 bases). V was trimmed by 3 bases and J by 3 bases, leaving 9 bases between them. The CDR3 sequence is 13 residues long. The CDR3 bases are TGTGCCAGCAGTTTTCTACAGGGCTACGAGCAGTACTTC. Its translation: CASSFLQGYEQYF.

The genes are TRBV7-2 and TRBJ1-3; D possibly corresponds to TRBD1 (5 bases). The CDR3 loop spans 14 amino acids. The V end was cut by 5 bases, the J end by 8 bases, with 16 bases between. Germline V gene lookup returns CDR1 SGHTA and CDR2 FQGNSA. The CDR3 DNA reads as TGTGCCAGCAGCCCCTCGCAGGGCCGGGACACCATATATTTT. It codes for CASSPSQGRDTIYF.

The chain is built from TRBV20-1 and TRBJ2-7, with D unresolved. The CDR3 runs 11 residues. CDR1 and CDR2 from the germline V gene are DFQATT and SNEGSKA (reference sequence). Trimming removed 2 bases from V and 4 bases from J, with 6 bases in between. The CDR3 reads CSARLRYEQYF. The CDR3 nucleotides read TGCAGTGCTAGATTACGTTACGAGCAGTACTTC.

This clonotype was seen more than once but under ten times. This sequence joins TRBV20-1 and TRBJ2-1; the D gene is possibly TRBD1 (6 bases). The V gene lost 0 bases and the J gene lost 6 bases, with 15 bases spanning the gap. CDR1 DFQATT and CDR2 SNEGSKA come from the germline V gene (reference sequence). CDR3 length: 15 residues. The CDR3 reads CSAREGVIRGNEQFF. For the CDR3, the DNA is TGCAGTGCTAGAGAAGGGGTCATCAGGGGCAATGAGCAGTTCTTC.

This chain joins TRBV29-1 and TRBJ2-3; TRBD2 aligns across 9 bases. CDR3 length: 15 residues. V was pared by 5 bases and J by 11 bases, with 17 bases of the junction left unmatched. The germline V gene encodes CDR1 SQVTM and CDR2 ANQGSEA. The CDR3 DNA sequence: TGCAGCGTTTCTTGGCGTGGCGGGAGGGGGATTATGCAGTATTTT. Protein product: CSVSWRGGRGIMQYF.

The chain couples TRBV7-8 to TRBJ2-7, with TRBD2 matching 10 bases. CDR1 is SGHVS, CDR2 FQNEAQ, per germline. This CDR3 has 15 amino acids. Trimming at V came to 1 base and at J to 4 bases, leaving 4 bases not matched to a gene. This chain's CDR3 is CASSLGLAGYYEQYF. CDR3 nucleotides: TGTGCCAGCAGCTTAGGACTAGCGGGCTATTACGAGCAGTACTTC.

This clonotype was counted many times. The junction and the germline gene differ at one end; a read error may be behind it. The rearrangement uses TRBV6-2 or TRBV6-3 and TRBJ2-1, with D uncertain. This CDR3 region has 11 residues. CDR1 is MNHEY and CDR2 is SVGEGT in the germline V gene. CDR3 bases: TGTGCCAGCAGCTACTCGGATGAGCAGTTCTTC. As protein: CASSYSDEQFF.

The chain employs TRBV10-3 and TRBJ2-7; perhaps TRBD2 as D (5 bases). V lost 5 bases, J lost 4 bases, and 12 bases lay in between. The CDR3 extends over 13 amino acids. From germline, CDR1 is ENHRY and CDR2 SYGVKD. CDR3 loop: CAISFSEDYEQYF. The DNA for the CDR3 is TGTGCCATCAGTTTCTCGGAGGATTACGAGCAGTACTTC.

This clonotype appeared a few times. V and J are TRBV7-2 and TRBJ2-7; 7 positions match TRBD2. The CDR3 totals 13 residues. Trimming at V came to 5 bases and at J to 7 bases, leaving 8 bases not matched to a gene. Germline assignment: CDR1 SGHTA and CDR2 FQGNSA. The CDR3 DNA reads TGTGCCAGCAGCCCCAACTGGGGAGGGGAGCAGTACTTC. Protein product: CASSPNWGGEQYF.

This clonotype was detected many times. This chain's CDR3 is CASSFKSERGPEFF. The CDR3 region has the DNA TGTGCCAGCAGCTTTAAGTCTGAGCGGGGACCTGAGTTCTTC. V is TRBV7-9 and J is TRBJ2-1; 7 nucleotides agree with TRBD2. The CDR3 loop spans 14 amino acids. Unmatched junction bases numbered 13, after V lost 3 bases and J lost 14 bases. Germline loops: CDR1 SEHNR, CDR2 FQNEAQ (reference sequence).

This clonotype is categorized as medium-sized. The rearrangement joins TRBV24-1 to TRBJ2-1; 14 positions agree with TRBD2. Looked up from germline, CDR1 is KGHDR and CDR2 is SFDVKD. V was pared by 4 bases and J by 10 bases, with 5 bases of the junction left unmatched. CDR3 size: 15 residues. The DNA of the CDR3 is TGTGCCACCAGTGACAGGACTAGCGGGGGGTCGGAGCAGTTCTTC. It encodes CATSDRTSGGSEQFF.

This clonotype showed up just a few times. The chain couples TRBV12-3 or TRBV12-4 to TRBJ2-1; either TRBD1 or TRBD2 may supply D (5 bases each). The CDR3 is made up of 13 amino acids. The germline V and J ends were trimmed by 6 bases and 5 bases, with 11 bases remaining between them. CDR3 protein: CASSPGAHNEQFF. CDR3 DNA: TGTGCCAGCAGCCCCGGGGCTCACAATGAGCAGTTCTTC.